The rows below give T cell receptor beta chains drawn from one sample of a study of regulatory T cells in long-lasting Graves disease. TCRdb re-derived calls from the multiplex PCR reads in MiXCR, one entry per CDR3 protein. The table includes hundreds of thousands of distinct CDR3 sequences, 16% detected once. The same sample was also used in a study of T cells in Graves' hyperthyroidism and ophthalmopathy.

This specimen consisted of peripheral blood mononuclear cells (PBMCs), obtained at new diagnosis, from a patient treated with antithyroid drugs. The receptors originated from a woman under 40 with Graves disease. CDR3s include the opening cysteine and the closing phenylalanine or tryptophan. The D gene is left open where the match is weak. Rows give clone size only sometimes, using once, few, many, or a class for an expanded clone.

>-|TRBJ2-3|16|TRBV7-2|TRBD2
TGTGCCAGCGGGGCGGGGACTAGCGGGAGTGTAGATACGCAGTATTTT
CASGAGTSGSVDTQYF
>many|TRBJ1-5|14|TRBV11-2|-
TGTGCCAGCAGCTTTGGCAGCTTCAATCAGCCCCAGCATTTT
CASSFGSFNQPQHF
>many|TRBJ2-7|16|TRBV7-2|TRBD2
TGTGCCAGCAGCGACCGTGGGGGACTAGCGAGCTACGAGCAGTACTTC
CASSDRGGLASYEQYF
>many|TRBJ2-1|16|TRBV7-2|-
TGTGCCAGCAGCTTAGGTCCGGGCCCGGGGTACAATGAGCAGTTCTTC
CASSLGPGPGYNEQFF
>-|TRBJ2-3|19|TRBV12-3/TRBV12-4|TRBD2
TGTGCCAGCAGTCCCCTCCTGACTAGCGGGAGGGCCCCCACAGATACGCAGTATTTT
CASSPLLTSGRAPTDTQYF
>-|TRBJ1-6|16|TRBV19|TRBD1
TGTGCCAGTAGTCCTACAGGGGCGGTTGGAGTATCACCCCTCCACTTT
CASSPTGAVGVSPLHF
>-|TRBJ2-2|16|TRBV5-5|TRBD1
TGTGCCAGCAGCTGGCGGACAGGGCCGGGCACCGGGGAGCTGTTTTTT
CASSWRTGPGTGELFF
>-|TRBJ2-2|14|TRBV7-9|-
TGTGCCAGCAACGCAGGGGTGACCACCGGGGAGCTGTTTTTT
CASNAGVTTGELFF
>many|TRBJ1-2|14|TRBV5-1|TRBD1
TGCGCCAGCAGCACGGGGACAGTCGGAAGGGGCTACACCTTC
CASSTGTVGRGYTF
>many|TRBJ2-5|10|TRBV12-3/TRBV12-4|-
TGTGCCAGCAGTTGGGAGACCCAGTACTTC
CASSWETQYF